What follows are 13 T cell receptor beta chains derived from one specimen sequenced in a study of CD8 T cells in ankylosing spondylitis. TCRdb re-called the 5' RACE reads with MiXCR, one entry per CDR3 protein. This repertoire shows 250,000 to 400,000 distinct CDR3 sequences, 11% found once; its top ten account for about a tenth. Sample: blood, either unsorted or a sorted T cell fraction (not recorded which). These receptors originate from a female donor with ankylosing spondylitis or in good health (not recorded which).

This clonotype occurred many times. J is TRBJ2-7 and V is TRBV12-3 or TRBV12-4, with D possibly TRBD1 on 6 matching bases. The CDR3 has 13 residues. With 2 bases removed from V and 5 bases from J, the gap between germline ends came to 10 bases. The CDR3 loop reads CASSLTGLDEQYF. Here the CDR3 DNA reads TGTGCCAGCAGTTTAACAGGGCTCGACGAGCAGTACTTC.

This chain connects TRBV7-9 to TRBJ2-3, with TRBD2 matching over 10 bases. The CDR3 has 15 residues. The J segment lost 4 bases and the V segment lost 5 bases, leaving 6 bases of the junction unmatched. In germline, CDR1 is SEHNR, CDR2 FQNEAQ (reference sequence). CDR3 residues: CASSRAGGAADTQYF. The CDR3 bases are TGTGCCAGCAGCCGAGCGGGGGGGGCAGCAGATACGCAGTATTTT.

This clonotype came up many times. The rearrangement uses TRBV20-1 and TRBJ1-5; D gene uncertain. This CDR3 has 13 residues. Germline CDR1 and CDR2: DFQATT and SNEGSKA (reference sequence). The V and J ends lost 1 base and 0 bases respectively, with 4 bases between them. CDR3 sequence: CSARGVSNQPQHF. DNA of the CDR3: TGCAGTGCTAGAGGGGTTAGCAATCAGCCCCAGCATTTT.

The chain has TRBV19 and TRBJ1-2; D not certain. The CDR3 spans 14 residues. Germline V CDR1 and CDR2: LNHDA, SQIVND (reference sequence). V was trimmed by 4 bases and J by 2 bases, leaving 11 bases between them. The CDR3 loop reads CASSRQPGNYGYTF. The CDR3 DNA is TGTGCCAGTAGTAGGCAGCCCGGGAACTATGGCTACACCTTC.

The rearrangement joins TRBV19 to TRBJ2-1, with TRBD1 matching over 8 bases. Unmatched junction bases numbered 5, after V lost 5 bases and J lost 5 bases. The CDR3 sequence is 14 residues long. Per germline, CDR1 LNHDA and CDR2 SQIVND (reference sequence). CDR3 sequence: CASSLRGPDNEQFF. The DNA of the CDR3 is TGTGCCAGTAGTCTCAGGGGGCCCGACAATGAGCAGTTCTTC.

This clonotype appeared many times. The CDR3 region is CSARDRASGMDNEQFF. DNA of the CDR3: TGCAGTGCTAGAGATCGGGCTAGCGGGATGGACAATGAGCAGTTCTTC. The genes are TRBV20-1 and TRBJ2-1, with 9 bases lining up with TRBD2. The CDR3 contains 16 residues. V dropped 0 bases and J dropped 5; count of bases not matched to a gene: 8. Germline lookup yields CDR1 DFQATT and CDR2 SNEGSKA (reference sequence).

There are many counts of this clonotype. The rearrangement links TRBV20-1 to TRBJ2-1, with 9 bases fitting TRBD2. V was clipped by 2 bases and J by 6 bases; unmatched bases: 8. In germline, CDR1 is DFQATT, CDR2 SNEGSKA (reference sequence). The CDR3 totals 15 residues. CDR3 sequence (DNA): TGCAGTGCTAGAACCTTTAGTAGCGGGAGCAATGAGCAGTTCTTC. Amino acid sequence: CSARTFSSGSNEQFF.

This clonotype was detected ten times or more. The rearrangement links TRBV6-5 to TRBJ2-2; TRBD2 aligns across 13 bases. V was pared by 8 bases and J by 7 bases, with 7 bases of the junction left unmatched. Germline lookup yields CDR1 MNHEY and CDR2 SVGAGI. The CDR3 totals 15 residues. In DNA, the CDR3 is TGTGCCAGCGGTACTAGCGGGAGGGCCGTCGGGGAGCTGTTTTTT. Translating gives CASGTSGRAVGELFF.

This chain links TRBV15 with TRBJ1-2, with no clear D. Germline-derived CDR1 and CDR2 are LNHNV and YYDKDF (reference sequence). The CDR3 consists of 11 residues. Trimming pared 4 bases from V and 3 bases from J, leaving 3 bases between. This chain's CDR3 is CATSKDYGYTF. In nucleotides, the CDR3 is TGTGCCACCAGCAAAGACTATGGCTACACCTTC.

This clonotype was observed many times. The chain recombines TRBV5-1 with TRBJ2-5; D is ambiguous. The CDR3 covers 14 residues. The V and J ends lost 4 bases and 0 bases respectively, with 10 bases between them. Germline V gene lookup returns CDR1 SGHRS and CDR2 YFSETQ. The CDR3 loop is CASSVTGYQETQYF. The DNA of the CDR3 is TGCGCCAGCAGCGTCACGGGCTACCAAGAGACCCAGTACTTC. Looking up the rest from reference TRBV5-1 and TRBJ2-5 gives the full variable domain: KAGVTQTPRYLIKTRGQQVTLSCSPISGHRSVSWYQQTPGQGLQFLFEYFSETQRNKGNFPGRFSGRQFSNSRSEMNVSTLELGDSALYLCASSVTGYQETQYFGPGTRLLVL.

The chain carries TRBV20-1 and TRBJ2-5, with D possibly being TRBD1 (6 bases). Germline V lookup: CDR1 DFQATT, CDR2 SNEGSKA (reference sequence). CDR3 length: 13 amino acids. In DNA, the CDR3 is TGCAGCGGATGGACAGTCACCCAAGAGACCCAGTACTTC. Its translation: CSGWTVTQETQYF.

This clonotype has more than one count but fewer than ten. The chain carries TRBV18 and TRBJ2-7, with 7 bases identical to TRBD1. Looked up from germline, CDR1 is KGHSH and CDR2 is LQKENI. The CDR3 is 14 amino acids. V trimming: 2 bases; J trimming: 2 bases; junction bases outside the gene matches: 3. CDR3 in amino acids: CASSPATGAYEQYF. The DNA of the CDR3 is TGTGCCAGCTCACCAGCTACAGGGGCCTACGAGCAGTACTTC.

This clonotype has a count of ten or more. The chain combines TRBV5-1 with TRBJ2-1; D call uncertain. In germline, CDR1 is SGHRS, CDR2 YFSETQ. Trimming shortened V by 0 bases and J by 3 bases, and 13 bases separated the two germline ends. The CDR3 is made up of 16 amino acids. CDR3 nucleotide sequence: TGCGCCAGCAGCTTGGCGCTCGATTCTCTCTACAATGAGCAGTTCTTC. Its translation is CASSLALDSLYNEQFF.